The sequence of this TCR beta chain was determined in a study of human T cells and chemical hapten exposure. TCRdb re-called the RACE reads through MiXCR, storing one row per CDR3 protein. The table records 70,000 to 75,000 distinct CDR3 sequences, approximately 32% of them present only once. Regarding time point: patch test 1, 2 weeks after DPC sensitization. Specified treatment: therapeutic diphenylcyclopropenone sensitization with weekly scalp DPC. In every case, blood was obtained before the patch test was applied. In its sample, this clonotype was seen once. The receptor comes from a man aged 40-55 years with alopecia areata. Some clones in this sample may be carry-over from other donors' samples. The sequencing here drew on whole blood, taken in connection with sensitization to the hapten diphenylcyclopropenone (DPC).

CDR3 protein: CASSLAGANTEAFF. As DNA, the CDR3 is TGTGCCAGCAGCTTAGCTGGGGCGAACACTGAAGCTTTCTTT. This rearrangement joins TRBV7-2 to TRBJ1-1; maybe TRBD1 (5 bases). V was clipped by 0 bases and J by 1 base, with 6 bases between them. The germline CDR1 and CDR2 sequences are SGHTA and FQGNSA. This CDR3 is built from 14 residues.